The 15 T cell receptor beta chains presented below share a single source sample, sequenced in a study of blood T cell repertoires in COVID-19. The method was immunoSEQ multiplex PCR; TCRdb's version includes in-frame clones alone and lacks a portion of them. The table has fewer than 200,000 clones, roughly 91% seen once. The sample was peripheral blood. The receptor source for this set is a middle-aged man with active or convalescent COVID-19.

The chain recombines TRBV5-1 with TRBJ2-6; D gene uncertain. Germline loops: CDR1 SGHRS, CDR2 YFSETQ. CDR3 length equals 15 residues. Trimming took 4 bases from V and 0 from J, leaving 8 bases between them. The CDR3 reads CASSDPSSGANVLTF. The CDR3 nucleotides read TGCGCCAGCAGCGACCCTAGCTCTGGGGCCAACGTCCTGACTTTC.

V usage is TRBV6-5 and J usage is TRBJ1-2; weak D call: TRBD1 (5 bases). In germline, CDR1 is MNHEY, CDR2 SVGAGI. The germline V and J ends were trimmed by 2 bases and 8 bases, with 18 bases remaining between them. The CDR3 runs to 15 residues. Here the CDR3 DNA reads TGTGCCAGCAGTTACGGAGGGGCGGGCAGGGAGGGCTACACCTTC. This gives the protein CASSYGGAGREGYTF.

J is TRBJ2-1 and V is TRBV10-3; D is uncertain. V shed 2 bases and J shed 5 bases, with 7 bases lying between them. Germline loops: CDR1 ENHRY, CDR2 SYGVKD. The CDR3 runs 13 residues. This CDR3 is CAISERQDNEQFF. CDR3 in DNA: TGTGCCATCAGTGAGAGGCAGGACAATGAGCAGTTCTTC.

The genes are TRBV27 and TRBJ1-4; TRBD1 matches at 7 bases. Germline V gives CDR1 MNHEY, CDR2 SMNVEV (reference sequence). The CDR3 spans 14 residues. With 5 bases clipped from V and 6 bases from J, the junction kept 6 bases outside the gene matches. In nucleotides, the CDR3 is TGTGCCAGCAGTACCCAGACAGGGTATGAAAAACTGTTTTTT. Its translation is CASSTQTGYEKLFF.

Relative to its sample, this clone is large. The V call is TRBV24-1, the J call TRBJ1-4, with D tentatively TRBD1 (6 bases). Germline-derived CDR1 and CDR2 are KGHDR and SFDVKD. The germline V and J ends were trimmed by 6 bases and 8 bases, with 24 bases remaining between them. The length of the CDR3 is 17 residues. The CDR3 here is CATSPGVLGAYEEKLFF. The CDR3 nucleotides are TGTGCCACCAGTCCAGGGGTGTTGGGGGCTTATGAAGAAAAACTGTTTTTT.

The chain has TRBV18 and TRBJ1-2; perhaps TRBD1 as D (6 bases). The germline gives CDR1 KGHSH, CDR2 LQKENI. This CDR3 has 14 residues. V lost 3 bases and J 4 bases, leaving 12 bases between the germline ends. The CDR3 spells CASSPNRGGYGYTF. DNA of the CDR3: TGTGCCAGCTCACCTAATCGAGGGGGCTATGGCTACACCTTC.

V is TRBV18 and J is TRBJ2-3; TRBD1 aligns across 10 bases. The J segment lost 4 bases and the V segment lost 3 bases, leaving 1 base of the junction unmatched. The CDR3 is 14 amino acids. Germline V gene lookup returns CDR1 KGHSH and CDR2 LQKENI. The CDR3 sequence is CASSPGTGADTQYF. DNA for the CDR3: TGTGCCAGCTCACCTGGGACAGGGGCAGATACGCAGTATTTT.

The V gene is TRBV30, the J gene TRBJ2-2; the D gene is possibly TRBD1 (5 bases). The CDR3 has 13 residues. Germline loops: CDR1 GTSNPN, CDR2 SVGIG (reference sequence). The V end was cut by 4 bases, the J end by 5 bases, with 11 bases between. CDR3: CAWTRVGTGELFF. In DNA form, the CDR3 reads TGTGCCTGGACCAGGGTCGGAACCGGGGAGCTGTTTTTT.

This chain uses TRBV5-1 with TRBJ2-5, with 9 bases fitting TRBD1. This CDR3 has 14 residues. The germline gives CDR1 SGHRS, CDR2 YFSETQ. With V trimmed by 4 bases and J by 5 bases, 6 bases remained unmatched. In DNA, the CDR3 is TGCGCCAGCAGCAGCGGGACAGGGCAGGAGACCCAGTACTTC. Encoded protein: CASSSGTGQETQYF. Together with reference TRBV5-1 and TRBJ2-5, the CDR3 gives the full variable domain: KAGVTQTPRYLIKTRGQQVTLSCSPISGHRSVSWYQQTPGQGLQFLFEYFSETQRNKGNFPGRFSGRQFSNSRSEMNVSTLELGDSALYLCASSSGTGQETQYFGPGTRLLVL.

J is TRBJ2-2 and V is TRBV11-3, with D possibly matching TRBD1 (5 bases). This CDR3 has 16 residues. From germline, CDR1 is SGHNT and CDR2 YENEEA. The V end was cut by 5 bases, the J end by 2 bases, with 15 bases between. In nucleotides, the CDR3 is TGTGCCAGCAGCCTCAGGGTCGTCGAAAACACCGGGGAGCTGTTTTTT. It specifies CASSLRVVENTGELFF.

The chain employs TRBV28 and TRBJ2-1; 7 bases match TRBD2. The CDR3 loop spans 15 amino acids. V lost 1 base to trimming and J lost 3 bases; unmatched junction nucleotides: 3. Germline V lookup: CDR1 MDHEN, CDR2 SYDVKM. DNA for the CDR3: TGTGCCAGCAGTTTATTCGCGGGGGACTACAATGAGCAGTTCTTC. Translated, it gives CASSLFAGDYNEQFF.

The chain employs TRBV9 and TRBJ1-4; 8 nucleotides agree with TRBD1. CDR3 length: 15 amino acids. CDR1 is SGDLS and CDR2 is YYNGEE in the germline V gene. J lost 5 bases, V lost 0 bases, and 3 bases had no gene match. CDR3 sequence (DNA): TGTGCCAGCAGCGTAGTAACAGGGGGAAATGAAAAACTGTTTTTT. Amino acid sequence: CASSVVTGGNEKLFF.

This clone was recorded only once. The V call is TRBV19, the J call TRBJ2-2; D not resolved. The V end lost 0 bases, the J end lost 5 bases, and 16 bases lay between the germline ends. CDR3 length: 17 amino acids. The germline CDR1 and CDR2 sequences are LNHDA and SQIVND (reference sequence). The CDR3 here is CASSIDALLVRTGELFF. The CDR3 nucleotides are TGTGCCAGTAGTATAGACGCCCTCTTAGTCAGGACCGGGGAGCTGTTTTTT. Complete variable domain (other parts from reference TRBV19 and TRBJ2-2): DGGITQSPKYLFRKEGQNVTLSCEQNLNHDAMYWYRQDPGQGLRLIYYSQIVNDFQKGDIAEGYSVSREKKESFPLTVTSAQKNPTAFYLCASSIDALLVRTGELFFGEGSRLTVL.

The chain recombines TRBV15 with TRBJ1-6; the D is unclear. The germline V and J ends were trimmed by 0 bases and 5 bases, with 8 bases remaining between them. Germline V gene data show CDR1 as LNHNV and CDR2 as YYDKDF (reference sequence). CDR3 size: 15 residues. The CDR3 region is CATSRDSTDNSPLHF. CDR3 in DNA: TGTGCCACCAGCAGAGATAGTACCGATAATTCACCCCTCCACTTT.

The genes are TRBV13 and TRBJ2-5; D call uncertain. The CDR3 length is 14 residues. Germline V CDR1 and CDR2: PRHDT, FYEKMQ (reference sequence). The V and J ends lost 0 bases and 2 bases respectively, with 7 bases between them. CDR3 coding DNA: TGTGCCAGCAGCTTAGGGGCAGCGCAAGAGACCCAGTACTTC. Amino acids: CASSLGAAQETQYF.